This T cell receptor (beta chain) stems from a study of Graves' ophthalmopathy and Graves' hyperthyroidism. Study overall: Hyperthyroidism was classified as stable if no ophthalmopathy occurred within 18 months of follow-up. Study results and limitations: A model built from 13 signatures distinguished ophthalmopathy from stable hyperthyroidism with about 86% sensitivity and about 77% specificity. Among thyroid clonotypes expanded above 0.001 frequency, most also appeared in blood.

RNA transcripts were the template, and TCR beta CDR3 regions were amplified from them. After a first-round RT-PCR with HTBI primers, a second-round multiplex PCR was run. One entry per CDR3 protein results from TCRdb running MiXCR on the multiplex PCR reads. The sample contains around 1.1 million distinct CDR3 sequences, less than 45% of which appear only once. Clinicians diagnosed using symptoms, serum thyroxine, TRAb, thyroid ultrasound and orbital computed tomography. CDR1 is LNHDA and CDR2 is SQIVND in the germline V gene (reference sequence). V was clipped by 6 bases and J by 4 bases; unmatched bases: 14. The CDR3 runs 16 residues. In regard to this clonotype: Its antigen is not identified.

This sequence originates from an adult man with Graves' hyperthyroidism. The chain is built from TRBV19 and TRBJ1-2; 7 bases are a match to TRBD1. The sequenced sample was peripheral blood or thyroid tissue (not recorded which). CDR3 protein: CASSETGKEVTYGYTF. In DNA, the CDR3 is TGTGCCAGTAGCGAGACAGGGAAGGAGGTAACCTATGGCTACACCTTC.